This TCR beta chain is drawn from a study of molecular identifiers for immune sequencing clone quantification. At the level of the study: In replicates, RNA from roughly 21,000 or 96,000 naive CD8 cells was divided five ways and four parts were sequenced.

This clonotype came up many times. With 1 base removed from V and 0 bases from J, the gap between germline ends came to 7 bases. Looked up from germline, CDR1 is SNHLY and CDR2 is FYNNEI. The CDR3 contains 14 residues. Library preparation followed earlier protocols using designated TCR primers. TCRdb reanalysed the PCR reads using MiXCR and keeps one entry per CDR3 protein. The sample lists more than 450,000 distinct CDR3 sequences; roughly 26% were seen once. V is TRBV2 and J is TRBJ2-7; D gene ambiguous. Sequenced material: naive CD8+ T cells from blood, with Jurkat cell RNA spiked in. Subset defined: FACS-sorted CD8+CD4-CCR7+CD45RA+ naive T cells. The TCR sequence derives from a human donor in good health. Some libraries in this study had Jurkat cell RNA spiked in. CDR3 residues: CASSEGRSSYEQYF. In DNA form, the CDR3 reads TGTGCCAGCAGTGAAGGGCGGAGCTCCTACGAGCAGTACTTC. Supplemented by reference TRBV2 and TRBJ2-7, the full variable domain reads EPEVTQTPSHQVTQMGQEVILRCVPISNHLYFYWYRQILGQKVEFLVSFYNNEISEKSEIFDDQFSVERPDGSNFTLKIRSTKLEDSAMYFCASSEGRSSYEQYFGPGTRLTVT.